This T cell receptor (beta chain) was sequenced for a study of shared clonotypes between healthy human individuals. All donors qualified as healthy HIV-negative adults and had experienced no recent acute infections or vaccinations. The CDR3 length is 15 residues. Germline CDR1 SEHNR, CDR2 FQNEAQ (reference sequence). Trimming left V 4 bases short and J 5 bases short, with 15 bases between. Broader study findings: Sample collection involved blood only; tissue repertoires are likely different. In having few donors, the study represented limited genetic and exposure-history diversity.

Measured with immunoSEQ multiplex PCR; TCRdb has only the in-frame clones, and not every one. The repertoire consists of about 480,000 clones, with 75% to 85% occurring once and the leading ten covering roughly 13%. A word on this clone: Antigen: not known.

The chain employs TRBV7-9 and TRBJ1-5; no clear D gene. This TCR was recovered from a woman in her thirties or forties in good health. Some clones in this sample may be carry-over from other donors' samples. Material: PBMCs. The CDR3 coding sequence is TGTGCCAGCAGCTCGTCGACCAGCCCGGATCAGCCCCAGCATTTT. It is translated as CASSSSTSPDQPQHF.